The sequence of this TCR beta chain was determined in a study of blood T cell repertoires in COVID-19. The overall study: Samples taken during acute and convalescent COVID-19 were collected in the United States, Italy and Spain.

Followed over time, Seattle patients had been enrolled while infection was active. The CDR3 totals 14 residues. Trimming pared 3 bases from V and 8 bases from J, leaving 16 bases between. Germline lookup yields CDR1 MGHDK and CDR2 SYGVNS. TCRdb's copy holds only in-frame clones and misses some; the assay was immunoSEQ multiplex PCR. The sample contains about 76,000 clones, around 84% of which appear only once. Sequencing used peripheral blood. The chain uses TRBV25-1 and TRBJ1-2, with D maybe TRBD1 (5 bases). This TCR derives from a man aged 60 to 75 with COVID-19, enrolled during active disease. The CDR3 coding sequence is TGTGCCAGCAGTGATCAATCCGGGGCGGGGGGCTACACCTTC. Protein sequence: CASSDQSGAGGYTF.